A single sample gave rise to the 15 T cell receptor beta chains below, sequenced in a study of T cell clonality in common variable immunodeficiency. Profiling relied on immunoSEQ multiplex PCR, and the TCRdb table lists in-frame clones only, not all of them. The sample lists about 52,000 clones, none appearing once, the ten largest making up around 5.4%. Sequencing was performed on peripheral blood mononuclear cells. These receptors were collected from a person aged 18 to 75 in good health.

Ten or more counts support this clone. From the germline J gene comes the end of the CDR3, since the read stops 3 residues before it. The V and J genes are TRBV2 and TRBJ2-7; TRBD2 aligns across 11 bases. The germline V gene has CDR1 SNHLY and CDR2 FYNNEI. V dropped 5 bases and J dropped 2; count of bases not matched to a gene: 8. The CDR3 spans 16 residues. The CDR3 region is CASSWLTSGTPYEQYF. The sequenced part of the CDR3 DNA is TGTGCCAGCAGTTGGCTGACTAGCGGGACCCCCTACGAG.

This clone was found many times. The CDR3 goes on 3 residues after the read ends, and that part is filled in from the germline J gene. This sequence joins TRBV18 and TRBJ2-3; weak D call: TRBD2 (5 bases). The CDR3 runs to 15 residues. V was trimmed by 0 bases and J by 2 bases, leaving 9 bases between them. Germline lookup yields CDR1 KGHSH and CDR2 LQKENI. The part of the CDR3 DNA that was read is TGTGCCAGCTCACCACCCGTCGGGGACACAGATACG. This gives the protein CASSPPVGDTDT. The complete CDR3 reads CASSPPVGDTDTQYF.

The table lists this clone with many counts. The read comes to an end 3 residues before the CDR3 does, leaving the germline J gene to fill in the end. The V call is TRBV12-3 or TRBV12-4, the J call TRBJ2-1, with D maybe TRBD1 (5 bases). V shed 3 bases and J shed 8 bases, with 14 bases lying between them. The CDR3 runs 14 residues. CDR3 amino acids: CASSLGQVRDEQFF. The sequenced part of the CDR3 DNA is TGTGCCAGCAGTTTGGGGCAGGTTCGGGATGAG.

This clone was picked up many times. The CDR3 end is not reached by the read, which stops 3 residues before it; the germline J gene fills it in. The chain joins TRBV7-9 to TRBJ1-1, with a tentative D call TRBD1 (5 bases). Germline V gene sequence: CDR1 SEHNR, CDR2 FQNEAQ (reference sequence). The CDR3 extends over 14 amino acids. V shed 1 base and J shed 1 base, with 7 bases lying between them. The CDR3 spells CASSLDGANTEAFF. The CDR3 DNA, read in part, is TGTGCCAGCAGCTTAGATGGGGCGAACACTGAA.

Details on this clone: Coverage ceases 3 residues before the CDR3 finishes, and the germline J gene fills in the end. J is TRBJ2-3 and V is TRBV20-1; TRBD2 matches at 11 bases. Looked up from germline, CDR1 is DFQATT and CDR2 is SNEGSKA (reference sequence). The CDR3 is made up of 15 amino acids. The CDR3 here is CSARDRLAGGETQYF. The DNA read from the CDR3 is TGCAGTGCTAGAGATAGGCTAGCGGGAGGAGAGACG.

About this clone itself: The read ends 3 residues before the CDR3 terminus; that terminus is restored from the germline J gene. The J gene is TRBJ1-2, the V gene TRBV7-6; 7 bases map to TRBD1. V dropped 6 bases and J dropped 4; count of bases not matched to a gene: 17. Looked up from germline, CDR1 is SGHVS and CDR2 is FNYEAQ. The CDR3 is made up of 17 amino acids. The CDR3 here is CASSNQATGIPVYGYTF. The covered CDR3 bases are TGTGCCAGCAGTAACCAGGCGACAGGGATCCCCGTCTATGGC.

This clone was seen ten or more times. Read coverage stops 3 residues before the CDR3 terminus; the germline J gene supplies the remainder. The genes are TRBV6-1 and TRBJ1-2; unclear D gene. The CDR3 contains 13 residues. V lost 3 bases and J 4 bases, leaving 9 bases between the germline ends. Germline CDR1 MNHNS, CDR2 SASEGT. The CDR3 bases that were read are TGTGCCAGCAGTGACGTAGAATCCTATGGC. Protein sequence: CASSDVESYG. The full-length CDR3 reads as CASSDVESYGYTF.

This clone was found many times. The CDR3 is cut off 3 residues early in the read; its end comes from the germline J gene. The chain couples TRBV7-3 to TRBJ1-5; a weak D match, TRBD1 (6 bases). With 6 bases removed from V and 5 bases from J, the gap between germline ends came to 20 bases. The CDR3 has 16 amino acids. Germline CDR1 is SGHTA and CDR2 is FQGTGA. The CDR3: CASSRPGTGHHQPQHF. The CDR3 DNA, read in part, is TGTGCCAGCAGTCGACCCGGAACAGGGCATCATCAGCCC.

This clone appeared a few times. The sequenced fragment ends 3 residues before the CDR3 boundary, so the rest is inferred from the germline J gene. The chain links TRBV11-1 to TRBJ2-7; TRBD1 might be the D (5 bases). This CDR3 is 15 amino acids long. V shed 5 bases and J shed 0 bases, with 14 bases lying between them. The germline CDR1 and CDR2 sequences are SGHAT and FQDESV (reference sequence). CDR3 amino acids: CASSADSLFSYEQYF. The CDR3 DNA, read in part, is TGTGCCAGCAGCGCTGACAGTCTCTTCTCCTACGAG.

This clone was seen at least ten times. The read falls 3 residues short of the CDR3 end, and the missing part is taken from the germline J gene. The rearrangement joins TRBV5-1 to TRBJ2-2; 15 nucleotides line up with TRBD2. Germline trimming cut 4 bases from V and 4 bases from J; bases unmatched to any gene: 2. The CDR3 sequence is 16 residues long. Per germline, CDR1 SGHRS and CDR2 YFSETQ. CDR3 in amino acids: CASSPGLAGGTGELFF. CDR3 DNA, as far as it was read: TGCGCCAGCAGCCCGGGACTAGCGGGGGGCACCGGGGAG.

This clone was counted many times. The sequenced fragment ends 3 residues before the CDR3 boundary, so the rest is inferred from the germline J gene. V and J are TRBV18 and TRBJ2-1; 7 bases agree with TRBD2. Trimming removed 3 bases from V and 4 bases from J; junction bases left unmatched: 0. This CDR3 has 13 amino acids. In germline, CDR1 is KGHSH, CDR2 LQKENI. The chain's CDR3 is CASSPGGYNEQFF. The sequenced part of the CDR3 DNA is TGTGCCAGCTCACCGGGGGGGTACAATGAG. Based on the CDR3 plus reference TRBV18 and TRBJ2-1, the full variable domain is NAGVMQNPRHLVRRRGQEARLRCSPMKGHSHVYWYRQLPEEGLKFMVYLQKENIIDESGMPKERFSAEFPKEGPSILRIQQVVRGDSAAYFCASSPGGYNEQFFGPGTRLTVL.

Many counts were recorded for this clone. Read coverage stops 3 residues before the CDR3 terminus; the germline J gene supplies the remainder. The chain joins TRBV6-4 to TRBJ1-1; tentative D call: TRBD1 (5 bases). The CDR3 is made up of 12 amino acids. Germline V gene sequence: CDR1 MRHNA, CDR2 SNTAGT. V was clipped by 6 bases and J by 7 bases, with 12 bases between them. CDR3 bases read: TGTGCCAGCAGGGACCGACAGATTGAA. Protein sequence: CASRDRQIE. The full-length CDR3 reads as CASRDRQIEAFF.

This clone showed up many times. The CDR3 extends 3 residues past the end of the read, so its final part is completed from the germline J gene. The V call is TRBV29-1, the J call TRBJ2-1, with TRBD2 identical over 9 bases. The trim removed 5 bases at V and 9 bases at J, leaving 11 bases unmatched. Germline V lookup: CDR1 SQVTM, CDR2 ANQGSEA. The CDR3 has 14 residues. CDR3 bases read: TGCAGCGTTCGGGAGCGGGAGGCCGGGGTTGAG. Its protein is CSVREREAGVE. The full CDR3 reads CSVREREAGVEQFF.

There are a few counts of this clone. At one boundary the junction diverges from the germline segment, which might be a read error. CDR3 in amino acids: CASSLYAGMNAEAFF. Incomplete CDR3 DNA: TGTGCCAGCAGCTTGTACGCAGGGATGAACGCTGAA. This chain links TRBV7-3 with TRBJ1-1; weak D call: TRBD1 (5 bases). Coverage ceases 3 residues before the CDR3 finishes, and the germline J gene fills in the end. CDR1 is SGHTA and CDR2 is FQGTGA in the germline V gene. CDR3 length equals 15 residues. Based on the CDR3 plus reference TRBV7-3 and TRBJ1-1, the full variable domain is GAGVSQTPSNKVTEKGKYVELRCDPISGHTALYWYRQSLGQGPEFLIYFQGTGAADDSGLPNDRFFAVRPEGSVSTLKIQRTERGDSAVYLCASSLYAGMNAEAFFGQGTRLTVV.

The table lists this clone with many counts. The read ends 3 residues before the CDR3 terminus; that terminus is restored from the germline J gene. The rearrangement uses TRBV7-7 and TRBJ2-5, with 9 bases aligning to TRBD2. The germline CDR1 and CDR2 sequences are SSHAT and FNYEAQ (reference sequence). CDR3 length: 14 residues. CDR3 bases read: TGTGCCAGCAGCTTTGGCGGGAGGGCAGAAACC. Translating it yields CASSFGGRAET. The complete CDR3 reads CASSFGGRAETQYF.